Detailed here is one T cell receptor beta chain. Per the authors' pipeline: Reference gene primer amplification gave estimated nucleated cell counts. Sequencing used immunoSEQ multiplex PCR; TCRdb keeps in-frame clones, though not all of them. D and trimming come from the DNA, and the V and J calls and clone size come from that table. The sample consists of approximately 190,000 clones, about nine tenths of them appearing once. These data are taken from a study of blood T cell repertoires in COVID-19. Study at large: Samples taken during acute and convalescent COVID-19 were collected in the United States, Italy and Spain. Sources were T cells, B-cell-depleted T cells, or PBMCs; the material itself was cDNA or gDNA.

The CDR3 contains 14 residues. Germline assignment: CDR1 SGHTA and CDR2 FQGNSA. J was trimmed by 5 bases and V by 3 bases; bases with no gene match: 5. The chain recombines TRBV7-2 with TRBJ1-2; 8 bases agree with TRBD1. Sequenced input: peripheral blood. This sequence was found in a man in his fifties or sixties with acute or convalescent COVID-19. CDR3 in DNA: TGTGCCAGCAGCTTGCAGGGGGCGCAATATGGCTACACCTTC. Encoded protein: CASSLQGAQYGYTF.